Below, 4 T cell receptor beta chains from the same sample are listed, as sequenced in a study of cytomegalovirus exposure and HLA in healthy donors. The PCR had 60 Vbeta and 13 Jbeta primers. The method was immunoSEQ multiplex PCR; TCRdb's version includes in-frame clones alone and lacks a portion of them. The sample carries under 200,000 clones, around 80% recorded once. The sample consisted of PBMCs. These receptor sequences come from a young woman in good health and CMV-seropositive.

The chain recombines TRBV6-5 with TRBJ1-6; a weak D match, TRBD1 (6 bases). Trimming cost V 3 bases and J 8 bases, with 14 bases left between them. Germline values: CDR1 MNHEY, CDR2 SVGAGI. This CDR3 spans 15 amino acids. CDR3 DNA: TGTGCCAGCAGTTATATCTGGGGGCAGGATTCACCCCTCCACTTT. Translating it yields CASSYIWGQDSPLHF.

This clone was picked up a small number of times. The chain joins TRBV4-3 to TRBJ1-6; D remains unclear. Germline values: CDR1 LGHNA, CDR2 YSLEER. There are 15 residues in the CDR3. Trimming took 1 base from V and 7 from J, leaving 11 bases between them. CDR3 sequence: CASSQGAGGNSPLHF. In DNA, the CDR3 is TGCGCCAGCAGCCAAGGAGCCGGAGGGAATTCACCCCTCCACTTT.

The chain links TRBV27 to TRBJ2-5; D ambiguous. This CDR3 contains 14 residues. Germline assignment: CDR1 MNHEY and CDR2 SMNVEV (reference sequence). V gave up 0 bases and J gave up 2 bases, with 7 bases separating them. CDR3 in DNA: TGTGCCAGCAGTTTATCTGAGAGTCAAGAGACCCAGTACTTC. Its protein product is CASSLSESQETQYF.

The table lists this clone with a few counts. The V and J genes are TRBV4-1 and TRBJ1-4; D gene ambiguous. Trimming took off 8 bases at V and 3 bases at J, with 13 bases between the two ends. CDR1 MGHRA and CDR2 YSYEKL come from the germline V gene. CDR3 length equals 14 residues. CDR3 region: CASDPRGSNEKLFF. The CDR3, as DNA: TGCGCCAGCGACCCCCGGGGATCTAATGAAAAACTGTTTTTT.